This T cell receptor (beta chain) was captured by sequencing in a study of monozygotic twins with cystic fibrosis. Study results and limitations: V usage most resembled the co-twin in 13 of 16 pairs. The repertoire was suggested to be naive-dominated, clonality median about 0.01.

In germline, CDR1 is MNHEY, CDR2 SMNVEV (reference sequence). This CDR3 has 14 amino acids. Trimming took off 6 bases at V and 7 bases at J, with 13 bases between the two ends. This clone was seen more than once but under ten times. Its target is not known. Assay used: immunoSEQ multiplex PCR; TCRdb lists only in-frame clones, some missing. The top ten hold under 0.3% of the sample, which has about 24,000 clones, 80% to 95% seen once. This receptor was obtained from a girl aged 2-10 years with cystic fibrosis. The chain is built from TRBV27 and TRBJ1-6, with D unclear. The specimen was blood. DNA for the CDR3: TGTGCCAGCAGCCAGTGGTGGTCGAATTCACCCCTCCACTTT. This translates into CASSQWWSNSPLHF.